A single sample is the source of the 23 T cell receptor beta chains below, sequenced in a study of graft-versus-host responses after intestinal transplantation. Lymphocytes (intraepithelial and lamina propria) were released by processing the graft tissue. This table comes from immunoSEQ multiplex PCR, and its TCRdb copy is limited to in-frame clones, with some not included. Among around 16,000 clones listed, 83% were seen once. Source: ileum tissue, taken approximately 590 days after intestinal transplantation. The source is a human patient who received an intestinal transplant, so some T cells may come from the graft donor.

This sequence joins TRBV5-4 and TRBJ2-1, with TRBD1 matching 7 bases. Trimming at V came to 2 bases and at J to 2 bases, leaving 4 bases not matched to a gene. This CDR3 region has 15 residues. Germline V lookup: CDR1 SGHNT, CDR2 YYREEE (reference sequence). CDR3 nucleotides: TGTGCCAGCAGCTTAGAGACAGGGCCCTACAATGAGCAGTTCTTC. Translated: CASSLETGPYNEQFF. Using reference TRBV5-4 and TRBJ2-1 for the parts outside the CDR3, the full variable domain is ETGVTQSPTHLIKTRGQQVTLRCSSQSGHNTVSWYQQALGQGPQFIFQYYREEENGRGNFPPRFSGLQFPNYSSELNVNALELDDSALYLCASSLETGPYNEQFFGPGTRLTVL.

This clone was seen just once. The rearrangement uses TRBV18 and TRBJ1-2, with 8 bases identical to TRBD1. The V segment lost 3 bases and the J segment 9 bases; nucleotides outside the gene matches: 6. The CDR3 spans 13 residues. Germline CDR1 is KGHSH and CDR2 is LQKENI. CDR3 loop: CASSPDRADRYTF. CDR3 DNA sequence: TGTGCCAGCTCACCGGACAGGGCCGACCGCTACACCTTC.

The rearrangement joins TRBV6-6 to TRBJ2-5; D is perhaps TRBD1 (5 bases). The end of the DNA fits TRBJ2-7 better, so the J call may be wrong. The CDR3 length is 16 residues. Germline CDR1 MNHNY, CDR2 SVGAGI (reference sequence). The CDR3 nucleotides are TGTGCCAGCAGTTACTCGAGCCAGGGTATGGGCTACGAGCAGTACTTC. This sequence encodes CASSYSSQGMGYEQYF.

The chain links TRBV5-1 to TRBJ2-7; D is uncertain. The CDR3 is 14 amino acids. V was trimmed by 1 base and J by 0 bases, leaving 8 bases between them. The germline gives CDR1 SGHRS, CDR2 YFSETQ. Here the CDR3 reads CASSLFPGSYEQYF. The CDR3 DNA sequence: TGCGCCAGCAGCTTGTTCCCGGGCTCCTACGAGCAGTACTTC.

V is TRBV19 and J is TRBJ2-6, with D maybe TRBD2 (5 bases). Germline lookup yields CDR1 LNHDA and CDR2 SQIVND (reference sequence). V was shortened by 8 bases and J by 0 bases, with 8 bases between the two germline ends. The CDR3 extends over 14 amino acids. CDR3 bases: TGTGCCAGTCGGGGTCTCTCTGGGGCCAACGTCCTGACTTTC. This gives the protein CASRGLSGANVLTF.

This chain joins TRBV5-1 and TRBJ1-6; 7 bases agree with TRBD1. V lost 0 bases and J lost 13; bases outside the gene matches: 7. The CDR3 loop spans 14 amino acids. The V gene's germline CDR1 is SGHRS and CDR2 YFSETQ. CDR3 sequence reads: CASSLDGTASPLHF. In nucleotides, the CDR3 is TGCGCCAGCAGCTTGGATGGGACAGCCTCTCCCCTCCACTTT.

CDR3 sequence reads: CASSSTGRGVYNEQFF. In nucleotides, the CDR3 is TGTGCCAGCAGTTCCACGGGGCGGGGGGTCTACAATGAGCAGTTCTTC. The rearrangement links TRBV27 to TRBJ2-1, with 8 bases identical to TRBD2. V lost 4 bases to trimming and J lost 3 bases; unmatched junction nucleotides: 8. This CDR3 region has 16 residues. Germline V CDR1 and CDR2: MNHEY, SMNVEV (reference sequence).

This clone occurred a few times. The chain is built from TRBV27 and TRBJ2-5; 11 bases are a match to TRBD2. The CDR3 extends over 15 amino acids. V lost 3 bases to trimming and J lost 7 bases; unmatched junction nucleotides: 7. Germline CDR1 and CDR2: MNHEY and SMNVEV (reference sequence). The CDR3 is CASSLSLAGGGTQYF. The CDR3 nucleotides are TGTGCCAGCAGTTTGTCGCTAGCGGGGGGCGGGACCCAGTACTTC.

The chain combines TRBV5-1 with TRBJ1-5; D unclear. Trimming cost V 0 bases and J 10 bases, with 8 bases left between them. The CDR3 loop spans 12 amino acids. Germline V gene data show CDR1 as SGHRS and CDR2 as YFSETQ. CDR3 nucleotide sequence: TGCGCCAGCAGCTTGGCATCGTTACCCCAGCATTTT. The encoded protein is CASSLASLPQHF.

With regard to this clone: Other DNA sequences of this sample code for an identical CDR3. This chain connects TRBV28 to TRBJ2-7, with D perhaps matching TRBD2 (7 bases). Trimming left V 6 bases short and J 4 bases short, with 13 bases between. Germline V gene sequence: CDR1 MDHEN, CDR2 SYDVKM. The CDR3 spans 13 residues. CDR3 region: CASRGGARYEQYF. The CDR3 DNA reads TGTGCCAGCAGAGGGGGGGCAAGGTACGAGCAGTACTTC. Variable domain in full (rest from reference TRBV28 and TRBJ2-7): DVKVTQSSRYLVKRTGEKVFLECVQDMDHENMFWYRQDPGLGLRLIYFSYDVKMKEKGDIPEGYSVSREKKERFSLILESASTNQTSMYLCASRGGARYEQYFGPGTRLTVT.

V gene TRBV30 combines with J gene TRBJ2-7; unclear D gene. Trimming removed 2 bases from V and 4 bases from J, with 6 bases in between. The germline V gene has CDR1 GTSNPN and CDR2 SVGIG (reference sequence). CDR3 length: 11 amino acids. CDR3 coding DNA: TGTGCCTGGAGTCACAAGTACGAGCAGTACTTC. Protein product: CAWSHKYEQYF.

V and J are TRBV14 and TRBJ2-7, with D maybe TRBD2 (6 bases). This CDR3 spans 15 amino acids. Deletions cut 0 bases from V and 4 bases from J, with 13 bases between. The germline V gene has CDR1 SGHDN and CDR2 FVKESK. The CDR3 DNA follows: TGTGCCAGCAGCCAAGAGGCGGGACGGGATTACGAGCAGTACTTC. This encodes CASSQEAGRDYEQYF.

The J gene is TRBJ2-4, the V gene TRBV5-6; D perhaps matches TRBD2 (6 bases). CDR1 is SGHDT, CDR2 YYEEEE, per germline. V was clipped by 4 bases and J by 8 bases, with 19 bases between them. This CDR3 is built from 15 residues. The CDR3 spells CASSQWDLVMYIQYF. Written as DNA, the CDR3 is TGTGCCAGCAGCCAATGGGACTTGGTCATGTACATTCAGTACTTC.

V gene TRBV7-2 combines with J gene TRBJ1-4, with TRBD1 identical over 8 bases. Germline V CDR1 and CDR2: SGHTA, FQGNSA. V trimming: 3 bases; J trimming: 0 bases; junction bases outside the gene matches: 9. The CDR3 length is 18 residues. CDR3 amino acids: CASSFYRGIRATNEKLFF. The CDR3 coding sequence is TGTGCCAGCAGCTTCTACAGGGGGATCCGGGCAACTAATGAAAAACTGTTTTTT.

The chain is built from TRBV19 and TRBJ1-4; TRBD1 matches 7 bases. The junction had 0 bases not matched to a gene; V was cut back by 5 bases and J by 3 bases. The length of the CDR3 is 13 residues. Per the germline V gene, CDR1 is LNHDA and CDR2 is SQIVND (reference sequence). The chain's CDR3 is CASSDRANEKLFF. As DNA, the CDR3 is TGTGCCAGTAGTGACAGGGCTAATGAAAAACTGTTTTTT.

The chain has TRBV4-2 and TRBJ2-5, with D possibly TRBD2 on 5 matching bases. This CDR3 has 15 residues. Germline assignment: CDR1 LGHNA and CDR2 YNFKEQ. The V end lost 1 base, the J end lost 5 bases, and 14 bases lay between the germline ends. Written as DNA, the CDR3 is TGTGCCAGCAGCCAAGTCCCGGGATCTAGGGAGACCCAGTACTTC. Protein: CASSQVPGSRETQYF.

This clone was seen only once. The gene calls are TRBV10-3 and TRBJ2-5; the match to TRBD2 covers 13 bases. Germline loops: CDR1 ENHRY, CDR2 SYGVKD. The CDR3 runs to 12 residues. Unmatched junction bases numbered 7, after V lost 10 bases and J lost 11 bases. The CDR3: CATKGTSGDQYF. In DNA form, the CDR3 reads TGTGCCACCAAGGGGACTAGCGGGGATCAGTACTTC.

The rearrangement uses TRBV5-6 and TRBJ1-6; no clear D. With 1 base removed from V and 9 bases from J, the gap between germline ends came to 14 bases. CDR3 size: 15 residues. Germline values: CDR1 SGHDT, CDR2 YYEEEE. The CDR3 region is CASSLIGRAFSPLHF. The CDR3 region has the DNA TGTGCCAGCAGCTTGATAGGGAGGGCTTTTTCACCCCTCCACTTT. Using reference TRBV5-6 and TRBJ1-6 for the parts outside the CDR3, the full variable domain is DAGVTQSPTHLIKTRGQQVTLRCSPKSGHDTVSWYQQALGQGPQFIFQYYEEEERQRGNFPDRFSGHQFPNYSSELNVNALLLGDSALYLCASSLIGRAFSPLHFGNGTRLTVT.

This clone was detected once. The CDR3 region has the DNA TGCGCCAGCAGCTTGGTAGGGCAGGGGGCAGGGGATGAGCAGTTCTTC. Translating gives CASSLVGQGAGDEQFF. The chain couples TRBV5-1 to TRBJ2-1; TRBD1 matches at 8 bases. Trimming took 0 bases from V and 8 from J; bases not matched to a gene: 10. The CDR3 is 16 residues long. Looked up from germline, CDR1 is SGHRS and CDR2 is YFSETQ.

The CDR3 sequence is CATQVGGREQFF. In DNA, the CDR3 is TGTGCCACCCAAGTCGGAGGGCGAGAGCAGTTCTTC. V and J are TRBV2 and TRBJ2-1, with a possible D match to TRBD2 (6 bases). CDR3 size: 12 residues. CDR1 and CDR2 (germline): SNHLY, FYNNEI. The ends were cut back, 10 bases at V and 10 bases at J, with 17 bases in the middle.

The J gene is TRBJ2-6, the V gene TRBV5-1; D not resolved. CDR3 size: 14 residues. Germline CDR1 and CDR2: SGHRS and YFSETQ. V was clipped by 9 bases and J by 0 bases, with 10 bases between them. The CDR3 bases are TGCGCCACCAAGGCCTTCTCTGGGGCCAACGTCCTGACTTTC. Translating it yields CATKAFSGANVLTF.

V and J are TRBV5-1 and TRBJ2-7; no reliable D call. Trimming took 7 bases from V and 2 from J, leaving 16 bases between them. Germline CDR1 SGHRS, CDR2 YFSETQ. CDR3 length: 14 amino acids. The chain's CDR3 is CASRVGAETYEQYF. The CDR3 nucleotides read TGCGCCAGCCGCGTTGGTGCCGAGACCTACGAGCAGTACTTC.

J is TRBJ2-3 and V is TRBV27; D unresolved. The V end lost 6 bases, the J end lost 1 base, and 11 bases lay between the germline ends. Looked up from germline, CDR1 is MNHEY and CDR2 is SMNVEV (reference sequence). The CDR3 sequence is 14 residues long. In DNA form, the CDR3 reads TGTGCCAGCAGGCCTTTAAGTGGCACAGATACGCAGTATTTT. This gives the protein CASRPLSGTDTQYF.